Sequencing of this T cell receptor (beta chain) was carried out in a study of low-dose radiotherapy and immunotherapy resistance in tumors. Study overall: Each fraction for Cohort 1 was 0.5 Gy, given every 2 weeks, and the total came to 6.5 Gy.

Described time point: before trial treatment. The V gene's germline CDR1 is LGHDT and CDR2 YNNKEL (reference sequence). The CDR3 covers 18 residues. The junction had 20 bases not matched to a gene; V was cut back by 4 bases and J by 10 bases. This clonotype is termed medium-sized (0.01 to 0.1%). Covering alpha and beta chains, TRAV- and TRBV-specific primers were used for the first-strand cDNA. TCR amplification used roughly 20 PCR cycles, a constant-region primer and a V-primer adapter. One entry per CDR3 protein results from TCRdb running MiXCR on the reads. The repertoire holds 55,000 to 80,000 distinct CDR3 sequences, approximately 25% seen once, with about 6.6% in the top ten.

The V gene is TRBV3-1, the J gene TRBJ2-1; TRBD2 aligns across 9 bases. This receptor was identified in a male donor with rectosigmoid adenocarcinoma. Sample: PBMCs, taken before treatment. Here the CDR3 DNA reads TGTGCCAGCAGCCCTGCTGGCGTGGCGGGGGGGCCTGATAAAGAGCAGTTCTTC. Its translation: CASSPAGVAGGPDKEQFF.